The sequence of this TCR beta chain was determined in a study of blood T cell repertoires in COVID-19. Overall study: Italy, Spain and the United States were the sources of the convalescent and acute COVID-19 samples. Nucleic acid was either cDNA or gDNA, and it came from T cells, B-cell-depleted T cells, or PBMCs.

As processed by the authors: Cell counts per sample came from amplifying reference gene primers. Libraries were prepared by immunoSEQ multiplex PCR; TCRdb keeps only in-frame clonotypes and omits some of them. V and J calls and clone size are given by that table; D and trimming were obtained from the DNA. This table has about 200,000 clones, under 90% appearing once. CDR3 size: 14 residues. CDR1 is MNHEY, CDR2 SVGEGT, per germline. V was pared by 5 bases and J by 7 bases, with 12 bases between. This TCR was sampled from a woman aged 45-65 years with acute COVID-19. V usage is TRBV6-2 or TRBV6-3 and J usage is TRBJ1-6; perhaps TRBD1 as D (5 bases). The sample was PBMCs or T cells enriched from blood (not recorded which). As DNA, the CDR3 is TGTGCCAGCAGTCTCCAGACAGACAATTCACCCCTCCACTTT. This encodes CASSLQTDNSPLHF.